This TCR beta chain was identified during a study of blood T cell repertoires in COVID-19 (dated by TCRdb to about 2020). Background for the entire study: Samples from collaborators originated in the United States, Italy and Spain and spanned both the acute and convalescent phases of COVID-19. The sample metadata nearly always contained a de-identified subject ID, COVID-19 status, age in years and sex. HLA class I and class II types, where available, came from metadata supplied by the sample provider rather than from assay-based typing. The material from the prospective study consisted of cDNA or gDNA derived from T cells, B-cell-depleted T cells, or PBMCs. Samples came from the ongoing ImmuneRACE study (first 160 participants) plus 1,254 subjects from 6 global collaborators. The dataset comprised deeply sampled blood TCRbeta repertoires from subjects exposed to, actively infected with, or recovered from COVID-19. A freely available public database, intended as a resource for researchers studying the immune response to SARS-CoV-2, is where the repertoires were released.

Collaborating institutions collected whole blood in K2EDTA tubes following their own protocols. Collaborator samples were shipped for TCRbeta analysis as frozen whole blood, isolated PBMCs, or DNA extracted from either sample type. The study at large found these results: How much clinical and demographic metadata was included differed by source and by participant, and the metadata was provided uncurated.

V lost 3 bases and J lost 0 bases; the stretch between them is 11 bases long. The CDR3 has 16 amino acids, counting the end cysteine and phenylalanine. CDR3 DNA only is kept here, 48 bases in frame from base 1. The immunoSEQ Assay, a bias-controlled multiplex PCR, was used to amplify TCRbeta CDR3 regions from genomic DNA. In the authors' own workflow: Within the assay, amplification of reference gene primers was used to estimate how many nucleated cells each sample contained. Sequence reads were collapsed and filtered to measure the absolute abundance of every unique TCRbeta CDR3 rearrangement. Productive Simpson clonality was computed per sample as the square root of Simpson's diversity index over productive rearrangements. Here the immuneACCESS table is served through TCRdb, limited to in-frame sequences with V and J called. Missing clones are a known gap in these copies; in checked studies unresolved V genes cover under half, and the rest lacks a known reason. That table gives V, J and clone size, and the DNA gave D and trimming. The sample table lists some 31,000 clones, about 88% of them with a count of one. The ten largest make up 13% to 15% of the sample.

On this clone itself: No cognate antigen has been identified for it. Base qualities are not at hand, and no much larger clone is one base apart.

The sequence came from a human donor with active COVID-19. The donor label of this sample is uncertain. The rearranged chain carries TRBV23-1 and TRBJ1-4; TRBD1 is possibly the D segment (5 matching bases). TRBV23-1 is recorded as an ORF, its role being uncertain. Sequencing used peripheral blood. The CDR3 region reads CASSQGDSSTNEKLFF. The nucleotide sequence reads as follows: TGCGCCAGCAGTCAGGGCGACAGCTCAACTAATGAAAAACTGTTTTTT.